This TCR beta chain stems from a study of OX40 agonist ivuxolimab in advanced cancers. Whole-study results and caveats: Both blood CD4+ and CD8+ T cells showed clonal growth by week 6 at 0.1 to 3.0 mg/kg. Certain nonresponders likewise exhibited a low normalized T-cell clonal expansion.

For this clone: The antigen remains undetermined.

CDR1 and CDR2 from the germline V gene are PRHDT and FYEKMQ (reference sequence). CDR3 length: 14 amino acids. The germline V and J ends were trimmed by 5 bases and 4 bases, with 12 bases remaining between them. The table came from immunoSEQ multiplex PCR; TCRdb's copy has only in-frame clones and leaves some out. The top ten clones hold roughly 6.4% of a sample with 71,000 or so clones, over 90% of them seen once. This sequence was found in an adult with an advanced solid tumor such as melanoma, head and neck, liver or kidney cancer. The sequencing used CD4+ or CD8+ T cells sorted from blood, collected in a trial of the OX40 agonist ivuxolimab. V and J are TRBV13 and TRBJ2-4; D is possibly TRBD1 or TRBD2 (5 bases each). CDR3 residues: CASSPGTEKNIQYF. The CDR3 nucleotides read TGTGCCAGCAGCCCCGGGACCGAAAAAAACATTCAGTACTTC.